Shown below are 20 T cell receptor beta chains from a single sample sequenced in a study of blood T cell repertoires in COVID-19 (dated by TCRdb to the early 2020s). The protocol used for the library was the immunoSEQ multiplex PCR assay. Drawn from immuneACCESS, this table holds only the in-frame rearrangements with V and J called that TCRdb kept. Clones are partly lost; checked studies trace under half to an unresolved V gene and leave the rest unexplained. The sample includes about 400,000 clones, with 80% to 90% observed a single time. About 9.4% of the sample is taken by the ten largest. Specimen: PBMCs or T cells enriched from blood (not recorded which). The receptors here all came from a woman aged 50 to 60 who had recovered from COVID-19.

A single count supports this clone. J is TRBJ2-3 and V is TRBV3-1 (or the pseudogene TRBV3-2), with TRBD2 matching over 13 bases. The CDR3 spans 18 residues. The V gene end was trimmed by 1 base and the J gene end by 2 bases; junction bases not matched to a gene: 6. Germline CDR1 LGHDT, CDR2 YNNKEL (reference sequence). CDR3 region: CASSQARTSGGSTDTQYF. As DNA, the CDR3 is TGTGCCAGCAGCCAAGCCAGGACTAGCGGGGGCTCCACAGATACGCAGTATTTT.

The J gene is TRBJ2-2, the V gene TRBV5-5, with unresolved D. The germline gives CDR1 SGHKS, CDR2 YYEKEE (reference sequence). Trimming left V 6 bases short and J 1 base short, with 7 bases between. The CDR3 is 13 residues long. CDR3 amino acids: CASTQMNTGELFF. DNA of the CDR3: TGTGCCAGCACACAGATGAACACCGGGGAGCTGTTTTTT.

CDR3 nucleotide sequence: TGTGCCAGTAGCGATCAATTTCGGAGGGATCAGCCCCAGCATTTT. It translates to CASSDQFRRDQPQHF. V and J are TRBV19 and TRBJ1-5; no clear D. The length of the CDR3 is 15 residues. Trimming cost V 6 bases and J 5 bases, with 17 bases left between them. Germline loops: CDR1 LNHDA, CDR2 SQIVND (reference sequence). The full variable domain, with the rest looked up from reference TRBV19 and TRBJ1-5, is DGGITQSPKYLFRKEGQNVTLSCEQNLNHDAMYWYRQDPGQGLRLIYYSQIVNDFQKGDIAEGYSVSREKKESFPLTVTSAQKNPTAFYLCASSDQFRRDQPQHFGDGTRLSIL.

The chain employs TRBV19 and TRBJ2-1, with a weak D call TRBD2 (6 bases). The CDR3 loop spans 15 amino acids. The V gene's germline CDR1 is LNHDA and CDR2 SQIVND (reference sequence). The V end was cut by 3 bases, the J end by 0 bases, with 9 bases between. The CDR3 reads CASSIRGSSYNEQFF. CDR3 DNA sequence: TGTGCCAGTAGTATTCGGGGGAGCTCCTACAATGAGCAGTTCTTC.

V and J are TRBV6-5 and TRBJ2-1; a weak D match, TRBD2 (5 bases). The V gene lost 11 bases and the J gene lost 0 bases, with 14 bases spanning the gap. Germline CDR1 is MNHEY and CDR2 is SVGAGI. This CDR3 has 14 residues. The CDR3 bases are TGTGCCGGCCCTCCGGGATTCTCCTACAATGAGCAGTTCTTC. Translating it yields CAGPPGFSYNEQFF.

Details on this clone: This same CDR3 is encoded by further DNA sequences in the sample. The chain combines TRBV6-5 with TRBJ1-2; D is perhaps TRBD1 (6 bases). Germline V gene data show CDR1 as MNHEY and CDR2 as SVGAGI. The V gene lost 6 bases and the J gene lost 2 bases, with 10 bases spanning the gap. The CDR3 extends over 13 amino acids. CDR3 sequence (DNA): TGTGCCAGCAGCTACCAGGGGAACTATGGCTACACCTTC. Amino acid sequence: CASSYQGNYGYTF.

The chain is built from TRBV5-5 and TRBJ1-1, with D perhaps TRBD1 (6 bases). Germline CDR1 and CDR2: SGHKS and YYEKEE (reference sequence). V dropped 4 bases and J dropped 4 bases, with 14 bases sitting between them. The CDR3 extends over 14 amino acids. The CDR3 sequence: CASSPLGGATEAFF. CDR3 bases: TGTGCCAGCAGCCCCCTGGGGGGGGCCACTGAAGCTTTCTTT.

The rearrangement uses TRBV30 and TRBJ1-5; 7 bases align to TRBD1. The trim removed 3 bases at V and 2 bases at J, leaving 4 bases unmatched. The CDR3 runs to 14 residues. Germline loops: CDR1 GTSNPN, CDR2 SVGIG (reference sequence). The CDR3 protein is CAWSADRGNQPQHF. In DNA, the CDR3 is TGTGCCTGGAGCGCAGACAGGGGCAATCAGCCCCAGCATTTT.

The chain carries TRBV5-1 and TRBJ1-2; 9 bases are shared with TRBD1. The trim removed 4 bases at V and 6 bases at J, leaving 7 bases unmatched. Germline V gene sequence: CDR1 SGHRS, CDR2 YFSETQ. The CDR3 is made up of 14 amino acids. The CDR3 loop is CASSQQGQGDGYTF. The CDR3 DNA reads as TGCGCCAGCAGCCAACAGGGACAGGGCGATGGCTACACCTTC.

This sequence joins TRBV30 and TRBJ1-1; D might be TRBD1 (5 bases). The germline CDR1 and CDR2 sequences are GTSNPN and SVGIG (reference sequence). The CDR3 runs 11 residues. The ends were cut back, 4 bases at V and 6 bases at J, with 9 bases in the middle. CDR3 DNA sequence: TGTGCCTGGACGGGGGGTGCTGAAGCTTTCTTT. Translating gives CAWTGGAEAFF.

The J gene is TRBJ1-2, the V gene TRBV7-2; D may be TRBD1 (6 bases). V lost 5 bases, J lost 4 bases, and 11 bases lay in between. In germline, CDR1 is SGHTA, CDR2 FQGNSA. The CDR3 runs to 13 residues. CDR3 nucleotides: TGTGCCAGCAGCCGTGGACAGAGCTATGGCTACACCTTC. Translation: CASSRGQSYGYTF.

This sequence joins TRBV28 and TRBJ2-7, with D maybe TRBD1 (6 bases). With 4 bases removed from V and 3 bases from J, the gap between germline ends came to 13 bases. There are 14 residues in the CDR3. Germline V gene data show CDR1 as MDHEN and CDR2 as SYDVKM. The CDR3 loop is CASSYPGQNYEQYF. As DNA, the CDR3 is TGTGCCAGCAGTTATCCGGGACAAAACTACGAGCAGTACTTC.

J is TRBJ1-6 and V is TRBV6-2 or TRBV6-3; D unresolved. The V end was cut by 5 bases, the J end by 8 bases, with 16 bases between. Germline V gives CDR1 MNHEY, CDR2 SVGEGT. This CDR3 is 15 amino acids long. In nucleotides, the CDR3 is TGTGCCAGCAGTCGCGAACCTGAGCGGGATTCACCCCTCCACTTT. Translated, it gives CASSREPERDSPLHF.

This sequence joins TRBV18 and TRBJ2-4; possibly TRBD1 for D (6 bases). Germline lookup yields CDR1 KGHSH and CDR2 LQKENI. The CDR3 length is 16 residues. Trimming removed 3 bases from V and 6 bases from J, with 18 bases in between. The CDR3 DNA sequence: TGTGCCAGCTCACCCGAGCGGACAGTTAGGACAAACATTCAGTACTTC. This sequence encodes CASSPERTVRTNIQYF.

The chain is built from TRBV2 and TRBJ1-4, with D tentatively TRBD1 (5 bases). The length of the CDR3 is 14 residues. Looked up from germline, CDR1 is SNHLY and CDR2 is FYNNEI. With 6 bases removed from V and 0 bases from J, the gap between germline ends came to 8 bases. The CDR3 sequence is CASSRTSTNEKLFF. CDR3 bases: TGTGCCAGCAGCCGGACATCAACTAATGAAAAACTGTTTTTT. The variable domain in full, with the rest retrieved from reference TRBV2 and TRBJ1-4, is EPEVTQTPSHQVTQMGQEVILRCVPISNHLYFYWYRQILGQKVEFLVSFYNNEISEKSEIFDDQFSVERPDGSNFTLKIRSTKLEDSAMYFCASSRTSTNEKLFFGSGTQLSVL.

The CDR3 region is CASSPTGTGGNNYGYTF. The CDR3 DNA reads TGTGCCAGCAGCCCAACCGGGACAGGAGGTAATAACTATGGCTACACCTTC. J is TRBJ1-2 and V is TRBV7-9; 8 positions match TRBD1. This CDR3 region has 17 residues. Germline CDR1 reads SEHNR; CDR2 reads FQNEAQ (reference sequence). J lost 1 base, V lost 5 bases, and 12 bases had no gene match.

This chain uses TRBV4-3 with TRBJ2-7, with TRBD1 as a possible D gene (6 bases). From germline, CDR1 is LGHNA and CDR2 YSLEER. V lost 0 bases to trimming and J lost 6 bases, with 15 bases between them. CDR3 length: 15 residues. The CDR3 spells CASSQDRAGVAEQYF. The CDR3 DNA sequence: TGCGCCAGCAGCCAAGATCGGGCAGGGGTGGCCGAGCAGTACTTC.

The genes are TRBV2 and TRBJ1-5, with TRBD1 identical over 8 bases. The CDR3 spans 14 residues. Germline values: CDR1 SNHLY, CDR2 FYNNEI. V shed 5 bases and J 7 bases; nucleotides not matched to a gene: 7. The CDR3 coding sequence is TGTGCCAGCAGTCTAAGTAACAGGGGGCAGCCCCAGCATTTT. The encoded protein is CASSLSNRGQPQHF.

V gene TRBV21-1 combines with J gene TRBJ1-2. TRBV21-1 is a pseudogene locus. This CDR3 is built from 12 residues. The CDR3 DNA reads TGTGCCAGCAGCACGCGAGATAGTCGGTACACCTTC. This encodes CASSTRDSRYTF.

In this sample, this clone turned up once. The V gene is TRBV12-3 or TRBV12-4, the J gene TRBJ2-5; TRBD1 aligns across 7 bases. After removal of 7 bases from V and 4 bases from J, the junction contained 6 bases not matched to a gene. CDR3 length equals 13 residues. The CDR3 DNA sequence: TGTGCCAGCACCAGGGGACAGCGAGAGACCCAGTACTTC. This sequence encodes CASTRGQRETQYF.